The clone carrying this T cell receptor beta chain was found many times. Arm-PCR of CDR3 regions with iRepertoire HTBI primers generated TCR beta libraries. As processed by the authors: Taken together, the samples had around 60 TRBV and approximately 13 TRBJ segments identified. TCRdb used MiXCR to reprocess the multiplex PCR reads, holding one entry per CDR3 protein. In this record, the V and J calls reflect TCRdb's handling and not the investigators' own analysis. The sample contains around 400,000 distinct CDR3 sequences, less than 20% of which appear only once. The data are from a study of regulatory T cells in long-lasting Graves disease. Time point of the sample: newly diagnosed GD, antithyroid drugs for less than 3 months. Extracted PBMC RNA gave rise to the TCR library. The V gene end was trimmed by 6 bases and the J gene end by 5 bases; junction bases not matched to a gene: 8. The V gene's germline CDR1 is MNHEY and CDR2 SMNVEV (reference sequence). The CDR3 extends over 14 amino acids.

This clonotype was obtained from a female donor with Graves disease. The sequencing here drew on peripheral blood mononuclear cells (PBMCs), taken at new diagnosis, from a patient treated with antithyroid drugs. The chain employs TRBV27 and TRBJ2-3, with 7 nucleotides matching TRBD1. This chain's CDR3 is CASRIDRDGDTQYF. DNA of the CDR3: TGTGCCAGCAGGATTGACAGGGACGGAGATACGCAGTATTTT.